Only a few counts were recorded for the clone carrying this T cell receptor beta chain. Its matching antigen is unknown. Distinct nucleotide sequences in the sample also encode this CDR3. This sample was included in a study of CD8+ T cells in alopecia areata. The CDR3 runs 12 residues. Trimming left V 4 bases short and J 0 bases short, with 6 bases between. Germline CDR1 and CDR2: SQVTM and ANQGSEA. Extraction and reverse transcription of RNA yielded cDNA as the sequencing template. The table came from immunoSEQ multiplex PCR; TCRdb's copy has only in-frame clones and leaves some out. The sample shows roughly 30,000 clones, 62% of them seen only once. Findings and limits, study-wide: Across lesional scalp, and particularly alopecia totalis/universalis, clonality surpassed that of normal scalp.

The researchers isolated CD4+ and CD8+ T cells from PBMCs by sorting. The origin of this receptor is a human donor with alopecia areata. The sequenced material came from NKG2D-high CD8+ T cells sorted from blood. The rearrangement joins TRBV29-1 to TRBJ1-1; D unclear. CDR3 DNA sequence: TGCAGCGTTGGCCGCATGAACACTGAAGCTTTCTTT. It encodes CSVGRMNTEAFF.